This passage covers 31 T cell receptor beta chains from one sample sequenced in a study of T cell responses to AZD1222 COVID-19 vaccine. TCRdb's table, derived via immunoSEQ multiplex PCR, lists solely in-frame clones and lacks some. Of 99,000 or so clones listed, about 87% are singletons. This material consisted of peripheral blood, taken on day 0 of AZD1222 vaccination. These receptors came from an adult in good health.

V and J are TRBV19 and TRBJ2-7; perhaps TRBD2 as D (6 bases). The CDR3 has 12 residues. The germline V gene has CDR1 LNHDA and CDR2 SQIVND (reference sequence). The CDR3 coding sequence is TGTGGGAGGGTAGGGGTTACCTACGAGCAGTACTTC. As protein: CGRVGVTYEQYF. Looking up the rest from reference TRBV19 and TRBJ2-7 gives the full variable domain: DGGITQSPKYLFRKEGQNVTLSCEQNLNHDAMYWYRQDPGQGLRLIYYSQIVNDFQKGDIAEGYSVSREKKESFPLTVTSAQKNPTAFYLCGRVGVTYEQYFGPGTRLTVT.

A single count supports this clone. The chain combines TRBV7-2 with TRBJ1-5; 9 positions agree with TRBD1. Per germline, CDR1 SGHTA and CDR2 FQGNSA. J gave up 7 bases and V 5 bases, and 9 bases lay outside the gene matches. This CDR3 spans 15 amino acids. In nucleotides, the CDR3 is TGTGCCAGCAGCGCACAGGGGGCCCCCGAGCAGCCCCAGCATTTT. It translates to CASSAQGAPEQPQHF.

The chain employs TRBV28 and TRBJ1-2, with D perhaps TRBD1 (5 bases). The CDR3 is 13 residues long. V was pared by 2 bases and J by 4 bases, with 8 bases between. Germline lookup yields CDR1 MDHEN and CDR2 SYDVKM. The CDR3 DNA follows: TGTGCCAGCAGTTTACCAGGGACCTATGGCTACACCTTC. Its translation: CASSLPGTYGYTF.

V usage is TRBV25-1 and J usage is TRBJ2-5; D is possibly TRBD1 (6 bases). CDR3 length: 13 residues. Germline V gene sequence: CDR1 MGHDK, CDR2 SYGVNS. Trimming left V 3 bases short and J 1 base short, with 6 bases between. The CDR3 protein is CASSEGAQETQYF. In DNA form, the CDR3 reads TGTGCCAGCAGTGAGGGGGCCCAAGAGACCCAGTACTTC.

The CDR3 coding sequence is TGTGCCTGGAGTGTAGAGACCCAGTACTTC. It specifies CAWSVETQYF. The chain joins TRBV30 to TRBJ2-5; the D is unclear. V shed 0 bases and J shed 4 bases, with 0 bases lying between them. This CDR3 has 10 amino acids. Germline V gene data show CDR1 as GTSNPN and CDR2 as SVGIG (reference sequence).

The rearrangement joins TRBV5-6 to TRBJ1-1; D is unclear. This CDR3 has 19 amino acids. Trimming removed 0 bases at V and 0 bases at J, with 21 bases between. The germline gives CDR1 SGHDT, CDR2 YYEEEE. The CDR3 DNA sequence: TGTGCCAGCAGCTTGGAGCTGAGGACCAGGCAAATTCTGAACACTGAAGCTTTCTTT. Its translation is CASSLELRTRQILNTEAFF.

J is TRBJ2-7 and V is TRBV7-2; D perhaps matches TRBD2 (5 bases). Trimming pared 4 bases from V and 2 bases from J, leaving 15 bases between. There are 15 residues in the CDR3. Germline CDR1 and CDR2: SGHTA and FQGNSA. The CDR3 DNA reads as TGTGCCAGCAGCTCCCGGGGTTCGGTGGCCTACGAGCAGTACTTC. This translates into CASSSRGSVAYEQYF. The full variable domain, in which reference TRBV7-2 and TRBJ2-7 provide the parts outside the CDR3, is GAGVSQSPSNKVTEKGKDVELRCDPISGHTALYWYRQSLGQGLEFLIYFQGNSAPDKSGLPSDRFSAERTGGSVSTLTIQRTQQEDSAVYLCASSSRGSVAYEQYFGPGTRLTVT.

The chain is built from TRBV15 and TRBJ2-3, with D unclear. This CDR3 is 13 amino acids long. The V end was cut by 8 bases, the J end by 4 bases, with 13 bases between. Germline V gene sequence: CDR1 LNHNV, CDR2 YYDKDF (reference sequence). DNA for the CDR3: TGTGCCACCCAGCCAGTGTTCGCAGATACGCAGTATTTT. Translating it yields CATQPVFADTQYF.

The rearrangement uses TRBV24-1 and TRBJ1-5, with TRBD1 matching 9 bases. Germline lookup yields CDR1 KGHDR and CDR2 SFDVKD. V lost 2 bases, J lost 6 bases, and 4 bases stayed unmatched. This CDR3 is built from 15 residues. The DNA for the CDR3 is TGTGCCACCAGTGATTCGACAGGGGGGGGTCAGCCCCAGCATTTT. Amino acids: CATSDSTGGGQPQHF.

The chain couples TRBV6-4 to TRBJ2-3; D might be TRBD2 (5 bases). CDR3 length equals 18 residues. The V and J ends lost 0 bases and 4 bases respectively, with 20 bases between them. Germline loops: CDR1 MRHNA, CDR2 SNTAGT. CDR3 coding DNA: TGTGCCAGCAGTGACTCGGCCAGCGTTTCACTAGTTCCAGATACGCAGTATTTT. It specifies CASSDSASVSLVPDTQYF.

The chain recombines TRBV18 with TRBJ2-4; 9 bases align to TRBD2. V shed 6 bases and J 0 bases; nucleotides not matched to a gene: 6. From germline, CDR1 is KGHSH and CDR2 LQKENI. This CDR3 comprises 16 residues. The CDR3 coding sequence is TGTGCCAGCTCGCCGACTAGCGGAATAGCCAAAAACATTCAGTACTTC. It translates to CASSPTSGIAKNIQYF. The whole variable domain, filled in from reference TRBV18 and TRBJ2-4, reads NAGVMQNPRHLVRRRGQEARLRCSPMKGHSHVYWYRQLPEEGLKFMVYLQKENIIDESGMPKERFSAEFPKEGPSILRIQQVVRGDSAAYFCASSPTSGIAKNIQYFGAGTRLSVL.

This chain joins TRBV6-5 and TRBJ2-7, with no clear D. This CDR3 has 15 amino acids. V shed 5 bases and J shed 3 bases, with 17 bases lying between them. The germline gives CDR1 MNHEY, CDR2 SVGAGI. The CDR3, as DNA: TGTGCCAGCAGTCGAAAATATCGCGTGATCTACGAGCAGTACTTC. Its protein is CASSRKYRVIYEQYF.

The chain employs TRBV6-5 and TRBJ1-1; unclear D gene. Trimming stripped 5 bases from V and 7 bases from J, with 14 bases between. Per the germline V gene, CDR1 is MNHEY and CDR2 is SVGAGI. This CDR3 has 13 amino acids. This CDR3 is CASSPRTALEAFF. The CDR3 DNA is TGTGCCAGCAGTCCCCGGACTGCGCTTGAAGCTTTCTTT.

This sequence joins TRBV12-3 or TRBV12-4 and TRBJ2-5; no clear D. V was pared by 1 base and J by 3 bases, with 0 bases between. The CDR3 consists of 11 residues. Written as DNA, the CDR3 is TGTGCCAGCAGTTTAGAAGAGACCCAGTACTTC. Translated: CASSLEETQYF.

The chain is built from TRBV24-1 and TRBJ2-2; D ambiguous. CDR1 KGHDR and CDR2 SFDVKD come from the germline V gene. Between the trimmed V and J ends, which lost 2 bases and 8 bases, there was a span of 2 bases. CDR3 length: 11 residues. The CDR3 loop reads CATSDWGELFF. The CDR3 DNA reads TGTGCCACCAGTGATTGGGGGGAGCTGTTTTTT.

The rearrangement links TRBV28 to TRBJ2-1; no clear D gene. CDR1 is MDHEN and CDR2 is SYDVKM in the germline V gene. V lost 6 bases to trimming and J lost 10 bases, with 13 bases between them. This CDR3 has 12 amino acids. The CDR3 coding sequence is TGTGCCAGCAGGACCATGGACCCCGAGCAGTTCTTC. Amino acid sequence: CASRTMDPEQFF.

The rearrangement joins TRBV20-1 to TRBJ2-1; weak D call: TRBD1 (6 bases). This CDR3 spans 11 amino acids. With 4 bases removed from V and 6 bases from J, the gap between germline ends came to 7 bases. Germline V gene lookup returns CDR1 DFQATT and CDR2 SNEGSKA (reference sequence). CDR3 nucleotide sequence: TGCAGTGCTAAGGGGGTCAATGAGCAGTTCTTC. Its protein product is CSAKGVNEQFF.

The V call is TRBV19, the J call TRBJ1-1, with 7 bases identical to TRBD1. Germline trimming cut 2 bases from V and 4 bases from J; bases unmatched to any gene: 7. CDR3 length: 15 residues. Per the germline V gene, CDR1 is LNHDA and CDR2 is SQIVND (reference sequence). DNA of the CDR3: TGTGCCAGTAGTATAAGGCGGACAGGCACCACTGAAGCTTTCTTT. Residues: CASSIRRTGTTEAFF.

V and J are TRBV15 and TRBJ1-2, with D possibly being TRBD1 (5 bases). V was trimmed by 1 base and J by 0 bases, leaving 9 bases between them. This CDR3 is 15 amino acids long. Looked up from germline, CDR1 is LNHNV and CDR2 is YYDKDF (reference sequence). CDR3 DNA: TGTGCCACCAGCAGAGCCGGGACTTCTAACTATGGCTACACCTTC. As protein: CATSRAGTSNYGYTF.

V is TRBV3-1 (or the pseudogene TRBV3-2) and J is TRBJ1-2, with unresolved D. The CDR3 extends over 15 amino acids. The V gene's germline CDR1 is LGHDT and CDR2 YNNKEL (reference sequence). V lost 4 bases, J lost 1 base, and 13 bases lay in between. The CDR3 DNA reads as TGTGCCAGCAGCCGTACGAGGAGGGTTAACTATGGCTACACCTTC. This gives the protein CASSRTRRVNYGYTF.

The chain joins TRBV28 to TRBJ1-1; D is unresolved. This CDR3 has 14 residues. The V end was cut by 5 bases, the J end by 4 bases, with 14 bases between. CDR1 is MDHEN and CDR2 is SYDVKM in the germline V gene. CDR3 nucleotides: TGTGCCAGCAGTACCCAACCCGGTGGCACTGAAGCTTTCTTT. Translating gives CASSTQPGGTEAFF.

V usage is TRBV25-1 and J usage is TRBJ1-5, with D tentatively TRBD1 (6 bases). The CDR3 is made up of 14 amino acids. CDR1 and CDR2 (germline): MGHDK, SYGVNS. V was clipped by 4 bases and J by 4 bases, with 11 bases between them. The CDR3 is CASSGTGPNQPQHF. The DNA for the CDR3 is TGTGCCAGCAGTGGCACAGGGCCAAATCAGCCCCAGCATTTT.

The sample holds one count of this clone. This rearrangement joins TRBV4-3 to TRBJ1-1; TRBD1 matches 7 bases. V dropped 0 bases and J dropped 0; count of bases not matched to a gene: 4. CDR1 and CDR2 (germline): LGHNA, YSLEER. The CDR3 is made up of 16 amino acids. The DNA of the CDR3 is TGCGCCAGCAGCCAAGATAGGGGGCGATTGAACACTGAAGCTTTCTTT. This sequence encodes CASSQDRGRLNTEAFF.

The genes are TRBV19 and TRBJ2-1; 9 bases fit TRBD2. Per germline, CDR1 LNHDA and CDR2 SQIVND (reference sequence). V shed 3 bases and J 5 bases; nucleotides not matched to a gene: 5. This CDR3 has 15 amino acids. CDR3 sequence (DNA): TGTGCCAGTAGTATCGGCGGGGGGGCCAACAATGAGCAGTTCTTC. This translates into CASSIGGGANNEQFF.

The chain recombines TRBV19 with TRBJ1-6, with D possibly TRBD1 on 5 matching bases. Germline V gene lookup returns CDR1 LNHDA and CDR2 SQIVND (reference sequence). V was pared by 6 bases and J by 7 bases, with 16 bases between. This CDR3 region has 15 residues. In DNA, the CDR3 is TGTGCCAGTAGAAACGCCGGCAGGGAAAATTCACCCCTCCACTTT. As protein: CASRNAGRENSPLHF.

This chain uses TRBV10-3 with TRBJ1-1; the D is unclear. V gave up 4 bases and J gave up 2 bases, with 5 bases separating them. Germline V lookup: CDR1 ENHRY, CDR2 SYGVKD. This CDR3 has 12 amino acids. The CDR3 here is CAISGGNTEAFF. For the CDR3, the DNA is TGTGCCATCAGTGGCGGAAACACTGAAGCTTTCTTT.

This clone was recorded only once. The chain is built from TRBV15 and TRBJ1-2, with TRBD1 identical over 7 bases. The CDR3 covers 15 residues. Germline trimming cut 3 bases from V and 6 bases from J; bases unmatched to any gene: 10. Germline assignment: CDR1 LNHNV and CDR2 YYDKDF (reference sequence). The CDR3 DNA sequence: TGTGCCACCAGCAGGGGTGGGACAGCTGGGGATGGCTACACCTTC. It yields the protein CATSRGGTAGDGYTF.

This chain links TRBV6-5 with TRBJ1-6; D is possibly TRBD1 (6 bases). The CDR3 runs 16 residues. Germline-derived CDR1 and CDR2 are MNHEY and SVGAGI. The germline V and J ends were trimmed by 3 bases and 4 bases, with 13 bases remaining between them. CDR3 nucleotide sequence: TGTGCCAGCAGTTATCCAGGGGAAGTTTATAATTCACCCCTCCACTTT. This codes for CASSYPGEVYNSPLHF.

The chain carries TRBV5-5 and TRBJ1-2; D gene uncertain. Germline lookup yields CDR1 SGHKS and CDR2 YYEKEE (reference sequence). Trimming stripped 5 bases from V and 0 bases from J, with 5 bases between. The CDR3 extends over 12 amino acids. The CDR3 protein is CASSTANYGYTF. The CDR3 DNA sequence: TGTGCCAGCAGTACAGCTAACTATGGCTACACCTTC.

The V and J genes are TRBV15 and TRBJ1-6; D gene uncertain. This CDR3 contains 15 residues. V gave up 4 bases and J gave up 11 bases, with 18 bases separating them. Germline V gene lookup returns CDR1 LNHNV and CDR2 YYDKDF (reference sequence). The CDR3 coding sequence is TGTGCCACCAGCACCGCATCCTTCCTTGGCGCACCCCTCCACTTT. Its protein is CATSTASFLGAPLHF.

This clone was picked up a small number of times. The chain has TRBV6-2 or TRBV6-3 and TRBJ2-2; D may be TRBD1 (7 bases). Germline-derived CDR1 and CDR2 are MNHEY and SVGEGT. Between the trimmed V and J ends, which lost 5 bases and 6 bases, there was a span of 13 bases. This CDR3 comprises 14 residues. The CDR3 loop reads CASSHTGEAGELFF. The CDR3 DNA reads TGTGCCAGCAGTCACACAGGGGAGGCCGGGGAGCTGTTTTTT.